These 22 T cell receptor beta chains share one sample of origin, sequenced in a study of PD-1 blockade in classical Hodgkin lymphoma. The protocol was immunoSEQ multiplex PCR, while the TCRdb copy is restricted to in-frame clones and leaves out a portion. The table has about 27,000 clones, around 88% seen once. Brentuximab vedotin exposure varied, and every patient relapsed after autologous stem cell transplantation. The authors enriched CD8+ T cells from thawed PBMCs via magnetic negative selection. Sequences were derived from CD8+ T cells from blood, sampled at baseline. These receptor sequences come from a human donor with classical Hodgkin lymphoma.

This sequence joins TRBV7-9 and TRBJ2-3; TRBD1 aligns across 7 bases. CDR3 length: 17 residues. The V and J ends lost 2 bases and 3 bases, in that order; junction bases with no gene match: 11. Germline CDR1 SEHNR, CDR2 FQNEAQ (reference sequence). CDR3 sequence (DNA): TGTGCCAGCAGCTTACTCTCGACAGGGCACGCGACAGATACGCAGTATTTT. The encoded protein is CASSLLSTGHATDTQYF.

The chain combines TRBV10-1 with TRBJ2-7, with D unclear. The CDR3 covers 12 residues. Germline-derived CDR1 and CDR2 are WNHNN and SYGVQD (reference sequence). V was shortened by 4 bases and J by 5 bases, with 9 bases between the two germline ends. CDR3 loop: CASSAPGDEQYF. CDR3 bases: TGCGCCAGCAGTGCACCCGGAGACGAGCAGTACTTC.

The chain couples TRBV4-1 to TRBJ2-5; D is possibly TRBD2 (5 bases). With 0 bases removed from V and 5 bases from J, the gap between germline ends came to 13 bases. The V gene's germline CDR1 is MGHRA and CDR2 YSYEKL. The CDR3 spans 15 residues. This CDR3 is CASSQDPGGGETQYF. The CDR3 DNA reads as TGCGCCAGCAGCCAAGATCCTGGAGGCGGGGAGACCCAGTACTTC.

The chain couples TRBV27 to TRBJ1-2, with D possibly matching TRBD1 (6 bases). In germline, CDR1 is MNHEY, CDR2 SMNVEV (reference sequence). V dropped 5 bases and J dropped 2 bases, with 18 bases sitting between them. The CDR3 extends over 16 amino acids. CDR3 sequence (DNA): TGTGCCAGCAGTCCAAAGAGTGGGGGACAAAACTATGGCTACACCTTC. Protein sequence: CASSPKSGGQNYGYTF.

V and J are TRBV10-3 and TRBJ2-2; the match to TRBD2 covers 9 bases. Germline V gene sequence: CDR1 ENHRY, CDR2 SYGVKD. J lost 5 bases, V lost 3 bases, and 10 bases had no gene match. This CDR3 is built from 17 residues. CDR3 bases: TGTGCCATCAGTGAATTGGGAGCGGGAGGCCCGACCGGGGAGCTGTTTTTT. Amino acid sequence: CAISELGAGGPTGELFF.

The rearrangement uses TRBV5-4 and TRBJ2-7, with TRBD1 identical over 8 bases. This CDR3 has 15 amino acids. The V gene end was trimmed by 3 bases and the J gene end by 0 bases; junction bases not matched to a gene: 5. From germline, CDR1 is SGHNT and CDR2 YYREEE (reference sequence). CDR3 protein: CASSYGQGSSYEQYF. CDR3 bases: TGTGCCAGCAGCTACGGACAGGGTAGCTCCTACGAGCAGTACTTC.

The V call is TRBV7-9, the J call TRBJ2-1; 8 bases agree with TRBD2. Trimming took 5 bases from V and 7 from J; bases not matched to a gene: 7. CDR1 is SEHNR, CDR2 FQNEAQ, per germline (reference sequence). The CDR3 is made up of 14 amino acids. CDR3 DNA sequence: TGTGCCAGCAGCATAATAGCGGGAAAGAATGAGCAGTTCTTC. It specifies CASSIIAGKNEQFF.

This chain links TRBV6-5 with TRBJ2-7; 7 positions agree with TRBD1. Looked up from germline, CDR1 is MNHEY and CDR2 is SVGAGI. Losses at the gene ends were 10 bases for V and 2 bases for J; bases not matched to a gene: 2. The CDR3 contains 11 residues. The DNA of the CDR3 is TGTGCCATCGGGACAGCCTACGAGCAGTACTTC. Translating gives CAIGTAYEQYF.

J is TRBJ1-1 and V is TRBV4-1; D is uncertain. The CDR3 is 13 residues long. Germline assignment: CDR1 MGHRA and CDR2 YSYEKL. Trimming took 4 bases from V and 8 from J, leaving 14 bases between them. CDR3 sequence: CASSRALYDEAFF. DNA of the CDR3: TGCGCCAGCAGCCGAGCCCTGTACGACGAAGCTTTCTTT.

This chain links TRBV5-5 with TRBJ2-7; 8 positions match TRBD1. The length of the CDR3 is 14 residues. V dropped 6 bases and J dropped 3; count of bases not matched to a gene: 8. The germline gives CDR1 SGHKS, CDR2 YYEKEE (reference sequence). The CDR3 loop reads CASTIGRGLYEQYF. The CDR3 DNA reads TGTGCCAGCACCATTGGCAGGGGGCTCTACGAGCAGTACTTC.

This chain uses TRBV6-5 with TRBJ2-2; D unclear. CDR1 and CDR2 from the germline V gene are MNHEY and SVGAGI. V dropped 6 bases and J dropped 7 bases, with 6 bases sitting between them. CDR3 length equals 11 residues. Written as DNA, the CDR3 is TGTGCCAGCAGCCCGGGCGGGGAGCTGTTTTTT. As protein: CASSPGGELFF.

The chain has TRBV5-1 and TRBJ2-6, with TRBD1 matching 7 bases. With 5 bases clipped from V and 2 bases from J, the junction kept 7 bases outside the gene matches. This CDR3 has 16 residues. Germline V gene sequence: CDR1 SGHRS, CDR2 YFSETQ. The CDR3 coding sequence is TGCGCCAGCAGTGGGACAGTACCTACTGGGGCCAACGTCCTGACTTTC. This gives the protein CASSGTVPTGANVLTF.

This clone was detected only a few times. The V and J genes are TRBV27 and TRBJ2-7; D gene ambiguous. Trimming removed 5 bases from V and 8 bases from J, with 10 bases in between. The CDR3 is 11 residues long. Germline V gene data show CDR1 as MNHEY and CDR2 as SMNVEV (reference sequence). The CDR3: CASSTSTKQYF. The CDR3 region has the DNA TGTGCCAGCAGTACCTCTACGAAGCAGTACTTC.

The rearrangement joins TRBV6-5 to TRBJ1-2; a weak D match, TRBD1 (6 bases). This CDR3 has 14 residues. V was cut by 6 bases and J by 2 bases, with 13 bases left in between. Germline CDR1 MNHEY, CDR2 SVGAGI. DNA of the CDR3: TGTGCCAGCAGGGCCGGACAGTCGAACTATGGCTACACCTTC. Translating it yields CASRAGQSNYGYTF.

V usage is TRBV28 and J usage is TRBJ2-1; no definite D call. The CDR3 is made up of 14 amino acids. The germline gives CDR1 MDHEN, CDR2 SYDVKM. The germline V and J ends were trimmed by 8 bases and 2 bases, with 13 bases remaining between them. CDR3 DNA sequence: TGTGCCAGCGGCTGGGTGGGAACCTACAATGAGCAGTTCTTC. It is translated as CASGWVGTYNEQFF.

The rearrangement uses TRBV7-9 and TRBJ2-5; the D is unclear. CDR1 SEHNR and CDR2 FQNEAQ come from the germline V gene (reference sequence). The CDR3 contains 14 residues. V dropped 1 base and J dropped 5 bases, with 11 bases sitting between them. CDR3: CASSLGAIGETQYF. The CDR3 DNA sequence: TGTGCCAGCAGCTTAGGGGCCATCGGGGAGACCCAGTACTTC. The full variable domain, with the rest looked up from reference TRBV7-9 and TRBJ2-5, is DTGVSQNPRHKITKRGQNVTFRCDPISEHNRLYWYRQTLGQGPEFLTYFQNEAQLEKSRLLSDRFSAERPKGSFSTLEIQRTEQGDSAMYLCASSLGAIGETQYFGPGTRLLVL.

This chain links TRBV14 with TRBJ1-2, with TRBD1 identical over 7 bases. The germline CDR1 and CDR2 sequences are SGHDN and FVKESK. The CDR3 extends over 14 amino acids. J lost 3 bases, V lost 7 bases, and 8 bases had no gene match. CDR3 in DNA: TGTGCCAGCAAGTTGGGCAGGGGGGACTATGGCTACACCTTC. Encoded protein: CASKLGRGDYGYTF.

J is TRBJ2-1 and V is TRBV27; D is unresolved. Trimming left V 3 bases short and J 8 bases short, with 11 bases between. Germline V CDR1 and CDR2: MNHEY, SMNVEV (reference sequence). The CDR3 consists of 13 residues. As DNA, the CDR3 is TGTGCCAGCAGTTTCGCGGCATCCGATGAGCAGTTCTTC. It translates to CASSFAASDEQFF.

The chain joins TRBV6-5 to TRBJ1-1; D perhaps matches TRBD1 (5 bases). V dropped 5 bases and J dropped 4 bases, with 8 bases sitting between them. The CDR3 totals 12 residues. The V gene's germline CDR1 is MNHEY and CDR2 SVGAGI. CDR3 amino acids: CASSQGFTEAFF. As DNA, the CDR3 is TGTGCCAGCAGTCAGGGTTTCACTGAAGCTTTCTTT.

The chain joins TRBV7-9 to TRBJ2-1; possible D gene TRBD2, 6 bases. V lost 2 bases, J lost 9 bases, and 20 bases lay in between. Germline V lookup: CDR1 SEHNR, CDR2 FQNEAQ (reference sequence). CDR3 length equals 16 residues. This CDR3 reads CASSLPGGPGAGEQFF. For the CDR3, the DNA is TGTGCCAGCAGCTTACCCGGTGGCCCGGGAGCGGGTGAGCAGTTCTTC.

This chain connects TRBV11-2 to TRBJ2-1; 7 nucleotides align to TRBD2. There are 12 residues in the CDR3. The germline gives CDR1 SGHAT, CDR2 FQNNGV. V dropped 1 base and J dropped 9; count of bases not matched to a gene: 0. The CDR3 DNA follows: TGTGCCAGCAGCTTAGGCGGGAGTGAGCAGTTCTTC. Translation gives CASSLGGSEQFF.

V usage is TRBV5-8 and J usage is TRBJ2-7; D call uncertain. This CDR3 has 10 amino acids. The ends were cut back, 7 bases at V and 2 bases at J, with 4 bases in the middle. Germline loops: CDR1 SGHTS, CDR2 YDEGEE. CDR3 amino acids: CASGPYEQYF. Here the CDR3 DNA reads TGTGCCAGCGGACCCTACGAGCAGTACTTC.